The present T cell receptor (beta chain) was sequenced within a study of T cell responses to AZD1222 COVID-19 vaccine. TCRdb's table, derived via immunoSEQ multiplex PCR, lists solely in-frame clones and lacks some. Counted here are some 130,000 clones, about 93% occurring once; the ten biggest clones make up approximately 7%. V was pared by 4 bases and J by 3 bases, with 13 bases between. Germline-derived CDR1 and CDR2 are SGHRS and YFSETQ. The CDR3 length is 15 residues. This clonotype was sampled from an adult who received the AZD1222 COVID-19 vaccine. The chain couples TRBV5-1 to TRBJ1-4, with D possibly matching TRBD1 (5 bases). The sample here was peripheral blood, taken 28 days after the second AZD1222 dose. The CDR3 loop reads CASSIGHSANEKLFF. Written as DNA, the CDR3 is TGCGCCAGCAGCATAGGACACTCCGCTAATGAAAAACTGTTTTTT.